The 9 T cell receptor beta chains in this list originate from one sample, sequenced in a study of T-cell reconstitution after alpha-beta-depleted transplantation in children. The TCRbeta library incorporated unique molecular identifiers. TCRdb itself ran the PCR reads through MiXCR, one entry per CDR3 protein. The table records around 600,000 distinct CDR3 sequences, roughly 10% of them present only once. Here the sequenced sample was PBMCs from the stem cell graft donor, taken from the stem cell graft. The receptors come from a human donor who donated a stem cell graft to a child with acute myeloid leukemia.

CDR3 nucleotide sequence: TGTGCCAGCAGCTTCCCGACAGGGGGAAGGAGGACTGAAGCTTTCTTT. Protein product: CASSFPTGGRRTEAFF. The chain carries TRBV7-2 and TRBJ1-1; 9 bases are a match to TRBD1. Germline lookup yields CDR1 SGHTA and CDR2 FQGNSA. V gave up 3 bases and J gave up 5 bases; unmatched junction bases: 10. The CDR3 has 16 amino acids.

The chain recombines TRBV29-1 with TRBJ2-4; 10 nucleotides align to TRBD2. Germline lookup yields CDR1 SQVTM and CDR2 ANQGSEA. The CDR3 sequence is 13 residues long. The J segment lost 7 bases and the V segment lost 6 bases, leaving 6 bases of the junction unmatched. CDR3 in DNA: TGCAGCGTCGACCTAGCGGGAGTCAACATTCAGTACTTC. It specifies CSVDLAGVNIQYF.

This clonotype was detected many times. This chain connects TRBV12-3 or TRBV12-4 to TRBJ2-5; no clear D gene. This CDR3 is built from 15 residues. Trimming shortened V by 3 bases and J by 5 bases, and 16 bases separated the two germline ends. In nucleotides, the CDR3 is TGTGCCAGCAGTTTGACCGGGTCAAAGAGGGAGACCCAGTACTTC. Translation gives CASSLTGSKRETQYF.

This clonotype was seen a handful of times. The chain links TRBV18 to TRBJ2-1; 12 nucleotides match TRBD2. With 3 bases clipped from V and 7 bases from J, the junction kept 7 bases outside the gene matches. Germline V gene data show CDR1 as KGHSH and CDR2 as LQKENI. There are 16 residues in the CDR3. The CDR3 DNA sequence: TGTGCCAGCTCACCGGCGACTAGCGGGAGATTAAATGAGCAGTTCTTC. Its protein product is CASSPATSGRLNEQFF.

The V and J genes are TRBV7-2 and TRBJ2-1; maybe TRBD2 (7 bases). V lost 7 bases and J lost 5, with 15 bases in between. From germline, CDR1 is SGHTA and CDR2 FQGNSA. The CDR3 consists of 14 residues. The CDR3 DNA reads as TGTGCCAGCACTCCCCGGGGGGCCCACAATGAGCAGTTCTTC. This translates into CASTPRGAHNEQFF.

The J gene is TRBJ2-3, the V gene TRBV6-2 or TRBV6-3; TRBD2 agrees at 11 bases. Trimming cost V 5 bases and J 10 bases; bases outside gene matches: 5. This CDR3 is built from 13 residues. Looked up from germline, CDR1 is MNHEY and CDR2 is SVGEGT. The CDR3 coding sequence is TGTGCCAGCAGTCGGCTAGCGGGAGGAGCGCAGTATTTT. Amino acids: CASSRLAGGAQYF.

V usage is TRBV5-1 and J usage is TRBJ2-1; 13 bases match TRBD2. This CDR3 is 14 amino acids long. The trim removed 4 bases at V and 8 bases at J, leaving 3 bases unmatched. The V gene's germline CDR1 is SGHRS and CDR2 YFSETQ. DNA for the CDR3: TGCGCCAGCAGCCGGACTAGCGGGAGTGATGAGCAGTTCTTC. As protein: CASSRTSGSDEQFF. Filled out from reference TRBV5-1 and TRBJ2-1, the complete variable domain reads KAGVTQTPRYLIKTRGQQVTLSCSPISGHRSVSWYQQTPGQGLQFLFEYFSETQRNKGNFPGRFSGRQFSNSRSEMNVSTLELGDSALYLCASSRTSGSDEQFFGPGTRLTVL.

There are many counts of this clonotype. This chain uses TRBV11-2 with TRBJ2-5; unclear D gene. The germline V gene has CDR1 SGHAT and CDR2 FQNNGV. The CDR3 length is 13 residues. Trimming removed 6 bases from V and 5 bases from J, with 13 bases in between. The CDR3 DNA reads TGTGCCAGCAGTTTCGGACCTGGGGAGACCCAGTACTTC. As protein: CASSFGPGETQYF.

This clonotype was seen many times. V gene TRBV29-1 combines with J gene TRBJ2-7; D possibly matches TRBD1 or TRBD2 (5 bases each). The germline CDR1 and CDR2 sequences are SQVTM and ANQGSEA. V was pared by 4 bases and J by 5 bases, with 18 bases between. The CDR3 is 14 residues long. The CDR3 nucleotides read TGCAGCGTTGGCCGGGACGGGGTCCTGGACGAGCAGTACTTC. Residues: CSVGRDGVLDEQYF.